A single sample gave rise to the 5 T cell receptor beta chains below, sequenced in a study of shared clonotypes between healthy human individuals. Using immunoSEQ multiplex PCR, the repertoire was profiled, and TCRdb retains in-frame clones only, with some absent. Counted here are fewer than 800,000 clones, about 92% occurring once; the ten biggest clones make up roughly 24%. Naive CD8 cells were CD45RO-negative, positively selected for CCR7, excluding terminally differentiated effector memory CD45RA+ cells. The sample taken for sequencing was naive CD8+ T cells sorted from blood. The source of these receptors is a man between 25 and 39 years old in good health.

J is TRBJ1-2 and V is TRBV7-2; tentative D call: TRBD1 (6 bases). Germline V gene lookup returns CDR1 SGHTA and CDR2 FQGNSA. Trimming pared 5 bases from V and 5 bases from J, leaving 15 bases between. The CDR3 runs to 14 residues. The CDR3 DNA follows: TGTGCCAGCAGCCCCTACCGGGACAAATATGGCTACACCTTC. Protein sequence: CASSPYRDKYGYTF.

This clone was counted once. CDR3 amino acids: CASSVFGTSGRAASETQYF. DNA for the CDR3: TGTGCCAGCAGCGTCTTTGGGACTAGCGGGAGGGCGGCTTCAGAGACCCAGTACTTC. This chain joins TRBV9 and TRBJ2-5; 16 bases match TRBD2. The germline V gene encodes CDR1 SGDLS and CDR2 YYNGEE. This CDR3 region has 19 residues. V was clipped by 2 bases and J by 4 bases; unmatched bases: 11.

The V gene is TRBV7-2, the J gene TRBJ2-3; D is perhaps TRBD1 or TRBD2 (5 bases each). The CDR3 loop spans 13 amino acids. V lost 5 bases to trimming and J lost 4 bases, with 10 bases between them. Germline assignment: CDR1 SGHTA and CDR2 FQGNSA. CDR3 amino acids: CASSRGQPDTQYF. The DNA of the CDR3 is TGTGCCAGCAGCCGGGGCCAGCCAGATACGCAGTATTTT.

V and J are TRBV28 and TRBJ2-1, with D perhaps TRBD1 (6 bases). V was pared by 3 bases and J by 0 bases, with 18 bases between. The CDR3 runs to 18 residues. From germline, CDR1 is MDHEN and CDR2 SYDVKM. In DNA, the CDR3 is TGTGCCAGCAGTTTGGGACAAAACGGGCGTAGCTCCTACAATGAGCAGTTCTTC. Its protein is CASSLGQNGRSSYNEQFF. The variable domain in full, completed from reference TRBV28 and TRBJ2-1, reads DVKVTQSSRYLVKRTGEKVFLECVQDMDHENMFWYRQDPGLGLRLIYFSYDVKMKEKGDIPEGYSVSREKKERFSLILESASTNQTSMYLCASSLGQNGRSSYNEQFFGPGTRLTVL.

Concerning this clone: Other nucleotide sequences in the sample specify the same CDR3. The chain couples TRBV27 to TRBJ2-7; D perhaps matches TRBD2 (5 bases). The germline CDR1 and CDR2 sequences are MNHEY and SMNVEV (reference sequence). Trimming left V 4 bases short and J 0 bases short, with 7 bases between. This CDR3 region has 13 residues. This chain's CDR3 is CASSWGASYEQYF. The CDR3 DNA sequence: TGTGCCAGCAGTTGGGGAGCCTCCTACGAGCAGTACTTC.